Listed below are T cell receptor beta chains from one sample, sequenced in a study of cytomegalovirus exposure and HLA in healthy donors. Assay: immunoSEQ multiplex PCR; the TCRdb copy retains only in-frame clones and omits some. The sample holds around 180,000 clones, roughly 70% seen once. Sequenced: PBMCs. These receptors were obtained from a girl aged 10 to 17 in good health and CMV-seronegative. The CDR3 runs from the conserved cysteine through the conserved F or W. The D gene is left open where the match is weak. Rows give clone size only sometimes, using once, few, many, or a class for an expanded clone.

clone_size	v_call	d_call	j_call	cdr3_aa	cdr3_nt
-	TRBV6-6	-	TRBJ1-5	CASSYNEGQHF	TGTGCCAGCAGTTACAATGAGGGCCAGCATTTT
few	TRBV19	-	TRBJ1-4	CASSMAVKNEKLFF	TGTGCCAGTAGTATGGCGGTAAAGAATGAAAAACTGTTTTTT
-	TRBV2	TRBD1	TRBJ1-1	CASSETGTMNTEAFF	TGTGCCAGCAGTGAGACAGGGACGATGAACACTGAAGCTTTCTTT
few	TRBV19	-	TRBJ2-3	CASSSRGDTQYF	TGTGCCAGTAGTTCCCGAGGGGATACGCAGTATTTT
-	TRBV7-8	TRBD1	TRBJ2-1	CASSPMVRTGGNEQFF	TGTGCCAGCAGCCCCATGGTAAGGACAGGGGGAAATGAGCAGTTCTTC
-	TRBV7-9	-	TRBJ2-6	CASSLESVGANVLTF	TGTGCCAGCAGCTTAGAATCGGTAGGGGCCAACGTCCTGACTTTC
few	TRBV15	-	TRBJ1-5	CATSRVPAREGNQPQHF	TGTGCCACCAGCAGAGTCCCGGCCAGGGAAGGCAATCAGCCCCAGCATTTT
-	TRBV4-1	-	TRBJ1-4	CASSHPPRGFGEKLFF	TGCGCCAGCAGCCATCCACCAAGGGGTTTTGGTGAAAAACTGTTTTTT
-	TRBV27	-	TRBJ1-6	CASHTYNSPLHF	TGTGCCAGCCATACTTATAATTCACCCCTCCACTTT
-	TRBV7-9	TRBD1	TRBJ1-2	CASSLVGTAYGYTF	TGTGCCAGCAGCTTAGTGGGGACAGCCTATGGCTACACCTTC
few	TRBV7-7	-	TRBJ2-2	CASSPDLELGELFF	TGTGCCAGCAGTCCGGACTTGGAACTTGGGGAGCTGTTTTTT
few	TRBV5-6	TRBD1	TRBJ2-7	CASSSTGGAQNEQYF	TGTGCCAGCAGCTCGACAGGGGGCGCCCAGAACGAGCAGTACTTC
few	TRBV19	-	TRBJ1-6	CASSTATGLLQSSYNSPLHF	TGTGCCAGTAGTACCGCGACCGGACTTCTACAGAGCTCCTATAATTCACCCCTCCACTTT
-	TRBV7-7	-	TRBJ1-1	CASSLGENTEAFF	TGTGCTAGCAGCTTAGGAGAGAACACTGAAGCTTTCTTT
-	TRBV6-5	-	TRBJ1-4	CASSSPFRGPNEKLFF	TGTGCCAGCAGTTCCCCATTTAGGGGCCCGAATGAAAAACTGTTTTTT
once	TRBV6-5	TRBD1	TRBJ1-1	CASNRGGANTEAFF	TGTGCCAGCAATCGAGGGGGCGCGAACACTGAAGCTTTCTTT
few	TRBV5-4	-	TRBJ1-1	CASSSGTGNTEAFF	TGTGCCAGCAGCTCAGGAACAGGGAACACTGAAGCTTTCTTT
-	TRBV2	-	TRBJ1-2	CARSTGDLYGYTF	TGTGCCAGGAGTACAGGAGACCTCTATGGCTACACCTTC
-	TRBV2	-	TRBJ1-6	CASTSGPPLHF	TGTGCCAGCACCTCAGGGCCACCCCTCCACTTT
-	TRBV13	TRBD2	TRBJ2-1	CASSPGSGGNEQFF	TGTGCCAGCAGCCCAGGGTCGGGGGGCAATGAGCAGTTCTTC
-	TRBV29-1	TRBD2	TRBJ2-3	CSVTLAGGTDTQYF	TGCAGCGTTACACTAGCGGGGGGCACAGATACGCAGTATTTT
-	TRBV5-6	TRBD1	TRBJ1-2	CASSLGQVANYGYTF	TGTGCCAGCAGCCTAGGACAGGTAGCTAACTATGGCTACACCTTC
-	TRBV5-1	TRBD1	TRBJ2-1	CASSIPTGGNEQFF	TGCGCCAGCAGCATACCCACAGGGGGCAATGAGCAGTTCTTC
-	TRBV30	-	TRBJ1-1	CAWSPIETGLREAFF	TGTGCCTGGAGCCCAATCGAAACAGGGCTCCGGGAAGCTTTCTTT
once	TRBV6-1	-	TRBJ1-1	CASRQDTEAFF	TGTGCCAGCAGGCAGGACACTGAAGCTTTCTTT
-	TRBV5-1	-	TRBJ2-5	CASSFRGRGETQYF	TGCGCCAGCAGCTTTAGAGGGCGTGGGGAGACCCAGTACTTC
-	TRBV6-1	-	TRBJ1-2	CASSEPMRGELKGYTF	TGTGCCAGCAGTGAGCCCATGCGGGGGGAGCTAAAAGGCTACACCTTC
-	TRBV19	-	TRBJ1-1	CASRYWSGDTEAFF	TGTGCCAGTAGATACTGGTCAGGGGACACTGAAGCTTTCTTT
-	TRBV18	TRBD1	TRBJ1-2	CASSPGTGAYGYTF	TGTGCCAGCTCACCAGGGACAGGCGCCTATGGCTACACCTTC
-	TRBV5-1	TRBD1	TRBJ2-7	CASSFKRQGGSNEQYF	TGCGCCAGCAGCTTCAAGCGACAGGGTGGTAGCAACGAGCAGTACTTC
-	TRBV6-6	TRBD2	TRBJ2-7	CASSTTSGGSYEQYF	TGTGCCAGCAGTACAACTAGCGGGGGGTCCTACGAGCAGTACTTC
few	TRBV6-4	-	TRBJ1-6	CASSEDTYNSPLHF	TGTGCCAGCAGTGAGGACACCTATAATTCACCCCTCCACTTT
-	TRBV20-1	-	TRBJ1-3	CSAETGNTIYF	TGCAGTGCTGAGACTGGAAACACCATATATTTT
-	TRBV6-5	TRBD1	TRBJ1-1	CASSSRDRPTEAFF	TGTGCCAGCAGTTCCCGGGACAGGCCCACTGAAGCTTTCTTT
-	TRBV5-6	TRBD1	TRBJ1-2	CASSTGVNYGYTF	TGTGCCAGCAGCACAGGGGTTAACTATGGCTACACCTTC
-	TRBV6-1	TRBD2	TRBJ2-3	CASSEAVASGGRLVTDTQYF	TGTGCCAGCAGTGAAGCGGTGGCTAGCGGGGGGCGCCTCGTCACAGATACGCAGTATTTT
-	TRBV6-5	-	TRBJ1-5	CASSYSKQFQPQHF	TGTGCCAGCAGTTACTCGAAACAGTTCCAGCCCCAGCATTTT
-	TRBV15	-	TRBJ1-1	CATSPPKGRVDTEAFF	TGTGCCACCAGCCCTCCGAAGGGCAGGGTGGACACTGAAGCTTTCTTT
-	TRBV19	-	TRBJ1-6	CASSLLGIGNSPLHF	TGTGCCAGTAGCCTCCTCGGGATCGGTAATTCACCCCTCCACTTT
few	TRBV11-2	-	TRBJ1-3	CASSSIRGGPSGNTIYF	TGTGCCAGCAGCTCAATAAGGGGGGGACCCTCTGGAAACACCATATATTTT
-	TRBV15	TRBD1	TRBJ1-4	CATSRDRRWQGGFEEEKLFF	TGTGCCACCAGCAGAGATCGGCGGTGGCAGGGGGGATTTGAAGAAGAAAAACTGTTTTTT